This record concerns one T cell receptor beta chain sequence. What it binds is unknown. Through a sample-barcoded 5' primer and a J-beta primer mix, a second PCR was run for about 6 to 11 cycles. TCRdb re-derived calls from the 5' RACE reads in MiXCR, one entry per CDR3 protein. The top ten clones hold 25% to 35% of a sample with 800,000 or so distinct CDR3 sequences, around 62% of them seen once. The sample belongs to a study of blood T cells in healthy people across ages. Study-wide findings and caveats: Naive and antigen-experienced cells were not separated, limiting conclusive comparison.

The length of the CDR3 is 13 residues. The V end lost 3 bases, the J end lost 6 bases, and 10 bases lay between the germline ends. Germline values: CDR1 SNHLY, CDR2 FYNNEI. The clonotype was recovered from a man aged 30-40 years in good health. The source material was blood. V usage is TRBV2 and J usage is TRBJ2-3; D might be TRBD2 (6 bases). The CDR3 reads CASSEWAGDTQYF. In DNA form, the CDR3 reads TGTGCCAGCAGTGAGTGGGCGGGGGATACGCAGTATTTT.